This TCR beta chain was sequenced in a study of vaccination and CD4 T cells after COVID-19. General observations from the study: Convalescent patient numbers were relatively low, with no early post-infection timepoints.

V was shortened by 4 bases and J by 3 bases, with 5 bases between the two germline ends. Germline CDR1 is SGDLS and CDR2 is YYNGEE. The CDR3 sequence is 12 residues long. The Oncomine TCR Beta short-read assay sequenced DNA from cultured CD4+ T cells. The authors extracted genomic DNA from cultured CD4+ T cells. TCRdb passed the PCR reads through MiXCR, listing each CDR3 protein once. The data hold more than 7,000 distinct CDR3 sequences, with over 25% observed a single time. Indicated treatment: roughly 11-day PBMC culture with coronavirus spike peptide pools or control peptides (ViraFEST assay). The unexposed donor provided CD4+ T cells, which were taken before the COVID-19 pandemic (2011-2018). As concerns this clonotype: Its antigen is currently unknown.

The sequencing input was CD4+ T cells from blood, cultured in vitro. This receptor was identified in a human donor in good health. The chain employs TRBV9 and TRBJ2-1; D is uncertain. The CDR3, as DNA: TGTGCCAGCAGCAGCTTCTACAATGAGCAGTTCTTC. This encodes CASSSFYNEQFF.